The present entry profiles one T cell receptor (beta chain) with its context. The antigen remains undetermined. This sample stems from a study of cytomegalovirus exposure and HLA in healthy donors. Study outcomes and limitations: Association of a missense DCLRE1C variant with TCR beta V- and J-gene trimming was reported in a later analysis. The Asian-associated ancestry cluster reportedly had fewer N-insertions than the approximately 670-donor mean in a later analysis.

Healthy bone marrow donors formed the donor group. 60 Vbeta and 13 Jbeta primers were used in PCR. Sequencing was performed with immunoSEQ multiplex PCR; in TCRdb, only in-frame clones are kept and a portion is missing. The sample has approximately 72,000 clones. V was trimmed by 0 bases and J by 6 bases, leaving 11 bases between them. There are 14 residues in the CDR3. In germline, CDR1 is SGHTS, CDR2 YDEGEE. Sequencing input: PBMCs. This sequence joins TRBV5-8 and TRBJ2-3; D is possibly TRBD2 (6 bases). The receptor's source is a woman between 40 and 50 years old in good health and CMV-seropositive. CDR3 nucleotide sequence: TGTGCCAGCAGCTTGGTCGGGAGTCCCGATACGCAGTATTTT. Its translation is CASSLVGSPDTQYF.